This T cell receptor beta chain was recorded in a study of identical twins. Study findings and constraints: Carriage of fewer insertions was seen in abundant cord blood beta clonotypes, whereas memory repertoires showed none.

TCRdb itself ran the 5' RACE reads through MiXCR, one entry per CDR3 protein. This sample yields roughly 570,000 distinct CDR3 sequences, of which over 8.5% are seen a single time; 3% belongs to the top ten. Trimming shortened V by 0 bases and J by 4 bases, and 10 bases separated the two germline ends. Germline lookup yields CDR1 LGHNA and CDR2 YSLEER. This CDR3 region has 14 residues. The table lists this clonotype with many counts. The target antigen is unknown. The same sample was also studied in work on yellow fever vaccine responses in identical twins.

Sequencing was carried out using PBMCs. The origin of this receptor is a woman aged 18-29 years in good health. The chain has TRBV4-3 and TRBJ2-7, with a tentative D call TRBD2 (5 bases). The CDR3 DNA sequence: TGCGCCAGCAGCCAAGATTCAGGAGGATACGAGCAGTACTTC. Its translation: CASSQDSGGYEQYF.